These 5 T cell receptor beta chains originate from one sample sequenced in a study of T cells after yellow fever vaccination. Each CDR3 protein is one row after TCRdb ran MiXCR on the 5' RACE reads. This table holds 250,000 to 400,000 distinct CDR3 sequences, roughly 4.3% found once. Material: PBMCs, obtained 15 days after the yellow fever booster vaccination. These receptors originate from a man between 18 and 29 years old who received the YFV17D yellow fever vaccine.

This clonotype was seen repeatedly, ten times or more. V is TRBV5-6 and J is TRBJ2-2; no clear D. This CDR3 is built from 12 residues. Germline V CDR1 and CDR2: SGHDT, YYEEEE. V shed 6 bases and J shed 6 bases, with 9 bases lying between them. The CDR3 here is CASTSGSGELFF. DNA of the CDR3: TGTGCCAGCACCAGTGGCTCCGGGGAGCTGTTTTTT.

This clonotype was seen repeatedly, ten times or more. Written as DNA, the CDR3 is TGTGCCAGCAGTTTAGGCAGGGGCGAGCAGTACGTC. This translates into CASSLGRGEQYV. This chain connects TRBV12-3 or TRBV12-4 to TRBJ2-7; D possibly corresponds to TRBD1 (6 bases). The CDR3 has 12 residues. V lost 1 base and J lost 6, with 7 bases in between.

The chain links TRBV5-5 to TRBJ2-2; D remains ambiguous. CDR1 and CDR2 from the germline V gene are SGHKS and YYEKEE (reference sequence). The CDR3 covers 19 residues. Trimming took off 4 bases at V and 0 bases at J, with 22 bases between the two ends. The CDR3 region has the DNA TGTGCCAGCAGCCATGGACGGCTGACCCTATTCCCGAACACCGGGGAGCTGTTTTTT. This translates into CASSHGRLTLFPNTGELFF.

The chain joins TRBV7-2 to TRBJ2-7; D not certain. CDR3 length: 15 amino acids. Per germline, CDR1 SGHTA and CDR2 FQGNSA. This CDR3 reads CASSLEVGRATQPSV. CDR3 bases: TGTGCCAGCAGCTTAGAGGTCGGCAGAGCGACCCAACCCTCCGTC.

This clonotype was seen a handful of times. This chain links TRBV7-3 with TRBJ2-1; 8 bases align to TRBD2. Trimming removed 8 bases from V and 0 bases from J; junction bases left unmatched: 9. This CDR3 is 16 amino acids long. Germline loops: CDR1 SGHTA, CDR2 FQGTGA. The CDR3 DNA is TGTGCCAGCTCTCGCGGGGGGTACGTCTCCTACAATGAGCAGTTCTTC. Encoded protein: CASSRGGYVSYNEQFF.